This T cell receptor (beta chain) is from a study of CXCR3-negative and CXCR3-positive naive CD8 T cells. Naive CD8+ T cells displayed a CD45RO-CCR7+CD27+CD95- phenotype. Study-wide results and limits: Against CXCR3-negative naive cells, CXCR3-positive naive cells showed more hydrophobic TRB CDR3s.

With regard to this clonotype: The target antigen is unknown.

5' RACE with UMI labels generated the TRB cDNA libraries. TCRdb processed the 5' RACE reads again and assigns one entry to each CDR3 protein, with no DNA. In all, the sample yields over 95,000 distinct CDR3 sequences. CDR1 is SGHRS and CDR2 is YFSETQ in the germline V gene. The CDR3 sequence is 14 residues long. The chain couples TRBV5-1 to TRBJ2-1; the TCRdb call, TRBD2, lacks DNA for checking. Sequencing was done on a sample of naive CXCR3+ CD8+ T cells from blood. Subset in this sample: CD45RO-CCR7+CD27+CD95- naive CD8+ T cells expressing CXCR3 (TNR3+). The TCR sequence derives from a human donor in good health. Some clones in this sample may be carry-over from other donors' samples. The CDR3 sequence: CASSVGGTYNEQFF.